What follows are 26 T cell receptor beta chains derived from one specimen sequenced in a study of shared clonotypes between healthy human individuals. The table came from immunoSEQ multiplex PCR; TCRdb's copy has only in-frame clones and leaves some out. The sample consists of over 2,000,000 clones, roughly 93% of them appearing once. The naive CD8 population came from CD45RO-negative cells selected for CCR7, without terminally differentiated effector memory CD45RA+ cells. Material for sequencing was naive CD8+ T cells from PBMCs. The receptors come from a man younger than 35 in good health. Some clones in this sample may be carry-over from other donors' samples.

The gene calls are TRBV2 and TRBJ2-5; 8 nucleotides agree with TRBD1. In germline, CDR1 is SNHLY, CDR2 FYNNEI. J lost 5 bases, V lost 6 bases, and 11 bases had no gene match. This CDR3 is built from 15 residues. CDR3: CASSSRGRGWETQYF. CDR3 sequence (DNA): TGTGCCAGCAGCAGCAGGGGGCGAGGTTGGGAGACCCAGTACTTC. The full variable domain, its missing parts supplied by reference TRBV2 and TRBJ2-5, is EPEVTQTPSHQVTQMGQEVILRCVPISNHLYFYWYRQILGQKVEFLVSFYNNEISEKSEIFDDQFSVERPDGSNFTLKIRSTKLEDSAMYFCASSSRGRGWETQYFGPGTRLLVL.

This chain uses TRBV2 with TRBJ2-1; no firm D call. This CDR3 is 15 amino acids long. Deletions cut 7 bases from V and 7 bases from J, with 20 bases between. Germline-derived CDR1 and CDR2 are SNHLY and FYNNEI. The CDR3 DNA follows: TGTGCCAGCACCCCACGGGCGGAAGTTACAAATGAGCAGTTCTTC. It yields the protein CASTPRAEVTNEQFF.

V usage is TRBV2 and J usage is TRBJ2-3; 9 bases are a match to TRBD2. This CDR3 contains 17 residues. Germline loops: CDR1 SNHLY, CDR2 FYNNEI. After removal of 7 bases from V and 2 bases from J, the junction contained 13 bases not matched to a gene. CDR3 DNA: TGTGCCAGCACCTTACGATCTAGCGGGGACCACACAGATACGCAGTATTTT. Translation: CASTLRSSGDHTDTQYF.

The chain recombines TRBV28 with TRBJ2-7; tentatively, D is TRBD1 or TRBD2 (5 bases each). Trimming took off 6 bases at V and 2 bases at J, with 17 bases between the two ends. From germline, CDR1 is MDHEN and CDR2 SYDVKM. The CDR3 is 15 amino acids. CDR3 in amino acids: CASSLGTYNPYEQYF. The CDR3 nucleotides read TGTGCCAGCAGCCTCGGGACCTACAACCCCTACGAGCAGTACTTC.

The count of this clone is one. The V gene is TRBV5-1, the J gene TRBJ2-3, with 7 positions matching TRBD2. Germline V gene lookup returns CDR1 SGHRS and CDR2 YFSETQ. J gave up 4 bases and V 6 bases, and 14 bases lay outside the gene matches. This CDR3 has 16 residues. CDR3 sequence reads: CASISIPGAGSDTQYF. The CDR3 bases are TGCGCCAGCATTTCCATCCCGGGAGCGGGGTCAGATACGCAGTATTTT.

The chain has TRBV7-9 and TRBJ2-7, with D perhaps matching TRBD2 (5 bases). The germline gives CDR1 SEHNR, CDR2 FQNEAQ (reference sequence). The CDR3 loop spans 19 amino acids. The V end lost 6 bases, the J end lost 0 bases, and 27 bases lay between the germline ends. The CDR3 coding sequence is TGTGCCAGCAGGCAACCTATAGTCACTAGTGCGACGAGCTCCTACGAGCAGTACTTC. Protein sequence: CASRQPIVTSATSSYEQYF.

This sequence joins TRBV4-3 and TRBJ2-7, with a possible D match to TRBD2 (8 bases). Trimming removed 5 bases at V and 3 bases at J, with 17 bases between. The CDR3 runs to 15 residues. CDR1 and CDR2 from the germline V gene are LGHNA and YSLEER. The CDR3 loop is CASSEGTAGVYEQYF. The CDR3, as DNA: TGCGCCAGCAGCGAGGGGACAGCGGGAGTCTACGAGCAGTACTTC.

This chain joins TRBV6-5 and TRBJ1-2; D is uncertain. Looked up from germline, CDR1 is MNHEY and CDR2 is SVGAGI. CDR3 size: 13 residues. Deletions cut 7 bases from V and 4 bases from J, with 13 bases between. The CDR3 nucleotides read TGTGCCAGCACCGGAGTGGGATTCTATGGCTACACCTTC. Its protein is CASTGVGFYGYTF.

V usage is TRBV27 and J usage is TRBJ2-7, with D perhaps matching TRBD1 or TRBD2 (5 bases each). Trimming removed 7 bases from V and 4 bases from J, with 20 bases in between. This CDR3 spans 15 amino acids. Germline assignment: CDR1 MNHEY and CDR2 SMNVEV (reference sequence). Written as DNA, the CDR3 is TGTGCCAGCACCTGGGGGAGAGGGAGTAGGTACGAGCAGTACTTC. Its protein product is CASTWGRGSRYEQYF.

The J gene is TRBJ2-2, the V gene TRBV28; D possibly corresponds to TRBD1 (6 bases). The V gene lost 4 bases and the J gene lost 6 bases, with 12 bases spanning the gap. The CDR3 sequence is 14 residues long. Germline assignment: CDR1 MDHEN and CDR2 SYDVKM. The CDR3 loop reads CASSWTVKAGELFF. CDR3 sequence (DNA): TGTGCCAGCAGTTGGACAGTTAAGGCCGGGGAGCTGTTTTTT.

A word on this clone: The identical CDR3 is also encoded by other nucleotide sequences in the sample. The rearrangement joins TRBV19 to TRBJ2-2; D is unclear. Trimming pared 4 bases from V and 6 bases from J, leaving 6 bases between. There are 12 residues in the CDR3. Germline V gene data show CDR1 as LNHDA and CDR2 as SQIVND (reference sequence). CDR3: CASSSRAGELFF. The DNA for the CDR3 is TGTGCCAGTAGTAGCCGAGCCGGGGAGCTGTTTTTT.

The chain combines TRBV7-8 with TRBJ2-5; D possibly corresponds to TRBD1 (5 bases). Germline CDR1 and CDR2: SGHVS and FQNEAQ. With 4 bases removed from V and 2 bases from J, the gap between germline ends came to 14 bases. The CDR3 consists of 15 residues. CDR3 amino acids: CASSSNSDKQETQYF. In DNA form, the CDR3 reads TGTGCCAGCAGCTCCAACTCGGACAAACAAGAGACCCAGTACTTC. The full variable domain, rest sourced from reference TRBV7-8 and TRBJ2-5, is GAGVSQSPRYKVAKRGQDVALRCDPISGHVSLFWYQQALGQGPEFLTYFQNEAQLDKSGLPSDRFFAERPEGSVSTLKIQRTQQEDSAVYLCASSSNSDKQETQYFGPGTRLLVL.

As DNA, the CDR3 is TGTGCCAGAAGCAGGCGGGGAAGCTCCTACAATGAGCAGTTCTTC. It codes for CARSRRGSSYNEQFF. The chain links TRBV5-3 to TRBJ2-1; a possible D gene is TRBD2 (6 bases). TRBV5-3 is an open reading frame, and its role is uncertain. This CDR3 contains 15 residues. Trimming left V 4 bases short and J 0 bases short, with 11 bases between.

The V and J genes are TRBV30 and TRBJ1-3; 7 bases agree with TRBD1. The junction had 0 bases not matched to a gene; V was cut back by 3 bases and J by 4 bases. CDR1 is GTSNPN and CDR2 is SVGIG in the germline V gene (reference sequence). The length of the CDR3 is 12 residues. As DNA, the CDR3 is TGTGCCTGGAGGGACAGGGGAAACACCATATATTTT. Translated, it gives CAWRDRGNTIYF.

This clone occurred once. The chain carries TRBV6-1 and TRBJ1-1; D not certain. With 4 bases removed from V and 1 base from J, the gap between germline ends came to 7 bases. The length of the CDR3 is 13 residues. CDR1 MNHNS and CDR2 SASEGT come from the germline V gene. CDR3 in amino acids: CASSVVQNTEAFF. The CDR3 coding sequence is TGTGCCAGCAGTGTTGTCCAGAACACTGAAGCTTTCTTT.

V is TRBV27 and J is TRBJ2-7; the match to TRBD1 covers 7 bases. The CDR3 contains 16 residues. The J segment lost 1 base and the V segment lost 6 bases, leaving 12 bases of the junction unmatched. Germline V gene data show CDR1 as MNHEY and CDR2 as SMNVEV (reference sequence). In nucleotides, the CDR3 is TGTGCCAGCAGCCCCGGGACAGTAGACCATTCCTACGAGCAGTACTTC. Its protein is CASSPGTVDHSYEQYF.

This chain connects TRBV7-8 to TRBJ1-5; the D gene is possibly TRBD1 (5 bases). The CDR3 loop spans 16 amino acids. Germline V gives CDR1 SGHVS, CDR2 FQNEAQ. Trimming took off 3 bases at V and 5 bases at J, with 17 bases between the two ends. CDR3 loop: CASSFFLGGDHQPQHF. The DNA for the CDR3 is TGTGCCAGCAGCTTTTTTTTGGGGGGGGATCATCAGCCCCAGCATTTT.

To note about this clone: This sample also contains other DNA sequences that code for the same CDR3. The chain joins TRBV6-6 to TRBJ1-1; TRBD1 might be the D (5 bases). The CDR3 has 11 amino acids. The germline gives CDR1 MNHNY, CDR2 SVGAGI (reference sequence). V was shortened by 2 bases and J by 8 bases, with 6 bases between the two germline ends. The CDR3 DNA sequence: TGTGCCAGCAGTTACGGGGGAGAAGCTTTCTTT. As protein: CASSYGGEAFF.

As regards this clone: This sample also contains other DNA sequences that code for the same CDR3. The chain links TRBV5-1 to TRBJ2-1; no clear D gene. The germline V and J ends were trimmed by 1 base and 7 bases, with 6 bases remaining between them. In germline, CDR1 is SGHRS, CDR2 YFSETQ. This CDR3 region has 12 residues. CDR3 nucleotide sequence: TGCGCCAGCAGCTTGAACCGGAATGAGCAGTTCTTC. Amino acid sequence: CASSLNRNEQFF.

The table lists this clone with a count of one. The genes are TRBV9 and TRBJ2-2, with 10 nucleotides matching TRBD2. CDR1 is SGDLS and CDR2 is YYNGEE in the germline V gene. The CDR3 contains 17 residues. V shed 0 bases, J shed 7 bases, and the junction held 9 bases outside the gene matches. The CDR3 is CASSVASGRAQSGELFF. For the CDR3, the DNA is TGTGCCAGCAGCGTAGCGAGCGGGAGGGCCCAAAGCGGGGAGCTGTTTTTT.

CDR3 bases: TGTGCCAGCAGTCCGAAACTAGCGGGACCCTACGAGCAGTACTTC. Translated, it gives CASSPKLAGPYEQYF. The chain links TRBV27 to TRBJ2-7; 10 nucleotides align to TRBD2. CDR1 is MNHEY, CDR2 SMNVEV, per germline (reference sequence). J was trimmed by 2 bases and V by 5 bases; bases with no gene match: 6. The CDR3 loop spans 15 amino acids.

The rearrangement uses TRBV5-5 and TRBJ2-7; TRBD1 is a possible D gene (6 bases). CDR1 and CDR2 (germline): SGHKS, YYEKEE (reference sequence). Trimming took off 0 bases at V and 6 bases at J, with 10 bases between the two ends. The length of the CDR3 is 13 residues. CDR3 protein: CASSLGVGGEQYF. The CDR3 nucleotides are TGTGCCAGCAGCTTGGGGGTAGGGGGCGAGCAGTACTTC.

The chain combines TRBV9 with TRBJ2-5; D unclear. In germline, CDR1 is SGDLS, CDR2 YYNGEE. With 0 bases removed from V and 5 bases from J, the gap between germline ends came to 14 bases. This CDR3 is built from 15 residues. The CDR3 loop reads CASSVATWVGETQYF. The DNA of the CDR3 is TGTGCCAGCAGCGTAGCTACTTGGGTCGGGGAGACCCAGTACTTC.

J is TRBJ2-7 and V is TRBV9; TRBD2 agrees at 8 bases. The CDR3 runs 14 residues. Germline V lookup: CDR1 SGDLS, CDR2 YYNGEE. Unmatched junction bases numbered 8, after V lost 4 bases and J lost 5 bases. CDR3 residues: CASSPGLGAHEQYF. CDR3 DNA sequence: TGTGCCAGCAGCCCGGGACTAGGGGCTCACGAGCAGTACTTC.

The rearrangement uses TRBV4-3 and TRBJ2-1, with unresolved D. The V gene lost 1 base and the J gene lost 0 bases, with 7 bases spanning the gap. The length of the CDR3 is 15 residues. Germline lookup yields CDR1 LGHNA and CDR2 YSLEER. CDR3 in amino acids: CASSQGESSYNEQFF. The CDR3 nucleotides read TGCGCCAGCAGCCAAGGAGAGAGCTCCTACAATGAGCAGTTCTTC.

Remarks on this clone: Other DNA sequences of this sample code for an identical CDR3. J is TRBJ2-1 and V is TRBV7-9; D possibly corresponds to TRBD1 (6 bases). V was shortened by 3 bases and J by 3 bases, with 6 bases between the two germline ends. Germline-derived CDR1 and CDR2 are SEHNR and FQNEAQ (reference sequence). This CDR3 has 13 residues. CDR3 bases: TGTGCCAGCAGCTTGGACAGCTACAATGAGCAGTTCTTC. Its protein product is CASSLDSYNEQFF.